The source of this T cell receptor (beta chain) is a study of blood T cell repertoires in COVID-19. For the study at large: Spain, Italy and the United States supplied samples that represented acute and convalescent COVID-19.

This CDR3 is 14 amino acids long. As processed by the authors: Reference gene primer amplification gave estimated nucleated cell counts. This table comes from immunoSEQ multiplex PCR, and its TCRdb copy is limited to in-frame clones, with some not included. V and J calls and clone size come straight from that table; D and trimming were deduced from the DNA. The repertoire holds fewer than 25,000 clones, with 80% to 95% as singletons. This receptor was taken from a man aged 70 or older with acute or convalescent COVID-19. This chain joins TRBV21-1 and TRBJ1-4; the table assigns TRBD1, which was not confirmed against the DNA. TRBV21-1 counts as a pseudogene. Sequencing was done on a sample of peripheral blood. In nucleotides, the CDR3 is TGTGCCAGCAGCAACAGACAGGGGAGTGAAAAACTGTTTTTT. Translated: CASSNRQGSEKLFF.